The sequence of this T cell receptor beta chain was determined in a study of Ad26.COV2.S vaccination and SARS-CoV-2 variants. For the study at large: Enrolled in COV1001, the donor was in the Ad26.COV2.S trial arm, which received the vaccine. The authors gave Ad26.COV2.S intramuscularly, either once or twice 56 days apart.

The repertoire was sequenced with immunoSEQ multiplex PCR; TCRdb's copy has only in-frame clones and lacks some. The sample lists approximately 280,000 clones; 70% to 90% were seen once. The CDR3 covers 14 residues. V was shortened by 8 bases and J by 0 bases, with 8 bases between the two germline ends. CDR1 is MDHEN and CDR2 is SYDVKM in the germline V gene. To note about this clone: What it binds is not known.

Findings and limits, study-wide: Researchers cautioned that TCR breadth and depth analyses may have underestimated total T cell responses.

Treatment meaning: some 19 received Ad26.COV2.S at low or high dose, single or two shots; several received placebo; per-sample allocation not given. Following the first vaccine or placebo injection, samples were taken on day 63. Ad26 vector vaccine expressed Wuhan-strain SARS-CoV-2 spike. This specimen was peripheral blood, taken in a trial of Ad26.COV2.S vaccine versus placebo. The rearrangement uses TRBV28 and TRBJ1-6; D uncertain. This TCR was sampled from a person aged 18-60 years who received the Ad26.COV2.S COVID-19 vaccine or a placebo. The CDR3 spells CASFPSSYNSPLHF. The DNA of the CDR3 is TGTGCCAGCTTTCCCAGCTCCTATAATTCACCCCTCCACTTT.